This TCR beta chain was identified during a study of T-cell reconstitution after alpha-beta-depleted transplantation in children. Unique molecular identifiers were incorporated when the TCRbeta library was constructed. TCRdb independently ran MiXCR on the PCR reads; one entry per CDR3 protein. The table shows around 360,000 distinct CDR3 sequences, with around 10% occurring only once. Per the germline V gene, CDR1 is SQVTM and CDR2 is ANQGSEA. V gave up 1 base and J gave up 4 bases, with 10 bases separating them. The CDR3 loop spans 13 amino acids. This TCR came from a human donor who donated a stem cell graft to a child with acute lymphoblastic leukemia. The material was PBMCs from the stem cell graft donor, obtained from the stem cell graft. V usage is TRBV29-1 and J usage is TRBJ2-5, with D hard to call. The CDR3 loop reads CSVEGRSLETQYF. For the CDR3, the DNA is TGCAGCGTTGAAGGAAGAAGTTTAGAGACCCAGTACTTC.